The 22 T cell receptor beta chains in this list originate from one sample, sequenced in a study of brain T cells in children with intractable seizures. The protocol was immunoSEQ multiplex PCR, while the TCRdb copy is restricted to in-frame clones and leaves out a portion. The sample has under 150,000 clones, roughly 92% seen once. This specimen consisted of peripheral blood, obtained at surgery. The receptors stem from a boy under two years old with hemimegalencephaly and intractable seizures.

V gene TRBV6-1 combines with J gene TRBJ2-7, with D unresolved. In germline, CDR1 is MNHNS, CDR2 SASEGT. The germline V and J ends were trimmed by 0 bases and 1 base, with 16 bases remaining between them. This CDR3 has 17 amino acids. CDR3 sequence reads: CASSEAVVSYVSYEQYF. The CDR3 nucleotides read TGTGCCAGCAGTGAAGCGGTCGTTTCCTACGTGTCCTACGAGCAGTACTTC.

The chain carries TRBV21-1 and TRBJ1-4; the D call in the table, TRBD1, was not verified against the DNA. TRBV21-1 corresponds to a pseudogene. CDR3 length: 16 residues. The CDR3 DNA reads TGTGCCAGCAGCAGATCAGGGGGCTTAATGTCGGAAAAACTGTTTTTT. Translation: CASSRSGGLMSEKLFF.

This clone was found a few times. V and J are TRBV7-3 and TRBJ1-5; 7 positions agree with TRBD1. This CDR3 has 19 amino acids. The V and J ends lost 5 bases and 6 bases, in that order; junction bases with no gene match: 22. CDR1 and CDR2 from the germline V gene are SGHTA and FQGTGA. In nucleotides, the CDR3 is TGTGCCAGCAGCCAACCCCCGCCCACAGACAGGGTGAGGACTCAGCCCCAGCATTTT. This translates into CASSQPPPTDRVRTQPQHF. Supplemented by reference TRBV7-3 and TRBJ1-5, the full variable domain reads GAGVSQTPSNKVTEKGKYVELRCDPISGHTALYWYRQSLGQGPEFLIYFQGTGAADDSGLPNDRFFAVRPEGSVSTLKIQRTERGDSAVYLCASSQPPPTDRVRTQPQHFGDGTRLSIL.

J is TRBJ2-1 and V is TRBV6-6; D might be TRBD2 (8 bases). CDR3 length: 15 amino acids. CDR1 is MNHNY, CDR2 SVGAGI, per germline (reference sequence). The ends were cut back, 6 bases at V and 2 bases at J, with 14 bases in the middle. CDR3 coding DNA: TGTGCCAGCAGCCACGGGAGGGGGCCCTACAATGAGCAGTTCTTC. Translated, it gives CASSHGRGPYNEQFF.

This rearrangement joins TRBV28 to TRBJ1-4; maybe TRBD1 (6 bases). Germline V lookup: CDR1 MDHEN, CDR2 SYDVKM. This CDR3 is 15 amino acids long. Trimming removed 3 bases from V and 7 bases from J, with 15 bases in between. Here the CDR3 reads CASSFWGRRGEKLFF. CDR3 nucleotides: TGTGCCAGCAGTTTTTGGGGGCGGCGAGGTGAAAAACTGTTTTTT.

J is TRBJ2-1 and V is TRBV9, with 8 bases aligning to TRBD2. Germline assignment: CDR1 SGDLS and CDR2 YYNGEE. J lost 6 bases, V lost 3 bases, and 11 bases had no gene match. There are 16 residues in the CDR3. The CDR3 DNA is TGTGCCAGCAGCGCCTTAGCGGGGCAGACTGTCAATGAGCAGTTCTTC. This sequence encodes CASSALAGQTVNEQFF.

The rearrangement uses TRBV11-3 and TRBJ2-7; 14 bases agree with TRBD2. This CDR3 comprises 17 residues. V gave up 5 bases and J gave up 4 bases; unmatched junction bases: 10. The V gene's germline CDR1 is SGHNT and CDR2 YENEEA. The CDR3 DNA reads as TGTGCCAGCAGCCTGGGACTAGCGGGAGTGGTCGTATACGAGCAGTACTTC. It is translated as CASSLGLAGVVVYEQYF.

V gene TRBV2 combines with J gene TRBJ2-5, with 7 nucleotides matching TRBD2. Unmatched junction bases numbered 5, after V lost 6 bases and J lost 4 bases. Germline V lookup: CDR1 SNHLY, CDR2 FYNNEI. There are 13 residues in the CDR3. CDR3 sequence: CASRAGEGETQYF. The CDR3 DNA is TGTGCCAGCAGGGCCGGGGAGGGAGAGACCCAGTACTTC.

The V and J genes are TRBV18 and TRBJ2-7, with 8 positions matching TRBD1. The junction had 7 bases not matched to a gene; V was cut back by 3 bases and J by 0 bases. Germline CDR1 and CDR2: KGHSH and LQKENI. The length of the CDR3 is 16 residues. For the CDR3, the DNA is TGTGCCAGCTCACCCGCGGGACAGGCAGGCTCCTACGAGCAGTACTTC. Encoded protein: CASSPAGQAGSYEQYF.

The rearrangement joins TRBV28 to TRBJ2-4, with D unresolved. Germline CDR1 is MDHEN and CDR2 is SYDVKM. Trimming removed 3 bases at V and 6 bases at J, with 6 bases between. The CDR3 sequence is 12 residues long. This chain's CDR3 is CASSFPGNIQYF. CDR3 bases: TGTGCCAGCAGTTTCCCTGGAAACATTCAGTACTTC.

The chain carries TRBV7-3 and TRBJ1-1; D possibly corresponds to TRBD1 (6 bases). Trimming shortened V by 3 bases and J by 1 base, and 6 bases separated the two germline ends. The CDR3 is made up of 13 amino acids. Per the germline V gene, CDR1 is SGHTA and CDR2 is FQGTGA. The CDR3 DNA follows: TGTGCCAGCAGCTTGACAGGGAACACTGAAGCTTTCTTT. Translated, it gives CASSLTGNTEAFF.

This chain connects TRBV28 to TRBJ1-6; D unclear. V lost 5 bases, J lost 14 bases, and 16 bases lay in between. This CDR3 has 13 residues. Germline CDR1 and CDR2: MDHEN and SYDVKM. The DNA for the CDR3 is TGTGCCAGCAGTCCCCGACCACTCCGGTCCCTCCACTTT. Translating gives CASSPRPLRSLHF.

The chain has TRBV7-2 and TRBJ2-5; 11 bases are a match to TRBD2. V was pared by 5 bases and J by 7 bases, with 9 bases of the junction left unmatched. This CDR3 has 15 residues. Germline CDR1 SGHTA, CDR2 FQGNSA. As DNA, the CDR3 is TGTGCCAGCAGCCCGCTAGCGGGGGGAGGGGGGACCCAGTACTTC. This sequence encodes CASSPLAGGGGTQYF.

The chain recombines TRBV6-5 with TRBJ2-1, with unresolved D. V dropped 6 bases and J dropped 12 bases, with 18 bases sitting between them. The CDR3 sequence is 13 residues long. Looked up from germline, CDR1 is MNHEY and CDR2 is SVGAGI. This CDR3 reads CASSSSAARGQFF. In DNA, the CDR3 is TGTGCCAGCAGCAGTAGTGCAGCCAGAGGGCAGTTCTTC.

The chain has TRBV19 and TRBJ2-7; D remains unclear. Per the germline V gene, CDR1 is LNHDA and CDR2 is SQIVND (reference sequence). Deletions cut 6 bases from V and 2 bases from J, with 14 bases between. CDR3 size: 14 residues. The CDR3 nucleotides read TGTGCCAGTAGCCAACTCCGGACCACCTACGAGCAGTACTTC. The encoded protein is CASSQLRTTYEQYF.

This clone was recorded a few times. The chain carries TRBV10-2 and TRBJ1-1; D is unresolved. This CDR3 comprises 16 residues. V was shortened by 0 bases and J by 2 bases, with 13 bases between the two germline ends. Germline CDR1 reads WSHSY; CDR2 reads SAAADI. Here the CDR3 reads CASSESNGILNTEAFF. The CDR3 coding sequence is TGCGCCAGCAGTGAGTCGAACGGAATATTAAACACTGAAGCTTTCTTT.

The gene calls are TRBV12-5 and TRBJ1-3; D gene ambiguous. CDR3 length: 16 amino acids. CDR1 and CDR2 (germline): LGHNT, FRNRAP. Trimming removed 0 bases from V and 0 bases from J, with 9 bases in between. The CDR3 is CASGLVAGISGNTIYF. CDR3 sequence (DNA): TGTGCTAGTGGTTTGGTAGCGGGCATCTCTGGAAACACCATATATTTT.

The J gene is TRBJ2-7, the V gene TRBV27; D is perhaps TRBD2 (6 bases). The germline V gene encodes CDR1 MNHEY and CDR2 SMNVEV (reference sequence). Trimming cost V 5 bases and J 3 bases, with 23 bases left between them. CDR3 length equals 17 residues. CDR3: CASSPAGLPPRGYEQYF. For the CDR3, the DNA is TGTGCCAGCAGTCCGGCGGGACTCCCGCCGAGGGGCTACGAGCAGTACTTC.

This rearrangement joins TRBV5-1 to TRBJ1-1; 9 positions agree with TRBD1. The ends lost 3 bases at V and 3 bases at J; junction bases unmatched: 6. This CDR3 comprises 15 residues. Germline loops: CDR1 SGHRS, CDR2 YFSETQ. CDR3 sequence reads: CASSWGTGRDTEAFF. CDR3 in DNA: TGCGCCAGCAGCTGGGGGACAGGGAGAGACACTGAAGCTTTCTTT.

The genes are TRBV12-3 or TRBV12-4 and TRBJ2-5; no clear D. V lost 3 bases, J lost 5 bases, and 10 bases lay in between. The CDR3 loop spans 13 amino acids. The CDR3 bases are TGTGCCAGCAGTTTCGCCGCAAGGGAGACCCAGTACTTC. Translation: CASSFAARETQYF.

The count of this clone is one. The chain carries TRBV18 and TRBJ2-2, with a tentative D call TRBD1 (6 bases). This CDR3 region has 15 residues. Trimming shortened V by 2 bases and J by 6 bases, and 13 bases separated the two germline ends. Germline V lookup: CDR1 KGHSH, CDR2 LQKENI. CDR3 bases: TGTGCCAGCTCACCATACGTACAGGGCTCCGGGGAGCTGTTTTTT. Protein product: CASSPYVQGSGELFF.

The J gene is TRBJ2-3, the V gene TRBV29-1; D might be TRBD2 (6 bases). CDR3 length: 12 residues. The V end was cut by 3 bases, the J end by 3 bases, with 7 bases between. Germline CDR1 and CDR2: SQVTM and ANQGSEA. CDR3 bases: TGCAGCGTTGAGCGGGGAACAGATACGCAGTATTTT. Translating gives CSVERGTDTQYF.